The entry that follows covers one T cell receptor (beta chain) sequence. This clone has a single count. Its antigen specificity is not known. Base qualities are missing; no much larger clone stands one base away. The data derive from a study of blood T cell repertoires in COVID-19 (TCRdb year 2020). Describing the broader study: The collaborator samples originated in the United States, Italy and Spain and spanned the acute and convalescent phases of COVID-19. The material from the prospective study consisted of cDNA or gDNA derived from T cells, B-cell-depleted T cells, or PBMCs. Subjects who had been exposed to COVID-19, were actively infected with it, or had recovered from it provided the deeply sampled blood TCRbeta repertoires that made up the dataset. The repertoires were made available in a free public database intended to serve as a resource for research on the immune response to SARS-CoV-2. The samples were drawn from two sources: the first 160 participants of the ongoing ImmuneRACE study, and fewer than 1,500 subjects contributed by 6 global collaborators. Sample metadata almost always included a de-identified subject ID, COVID-19 status, age in years and sex. Where HLA class I and class II types were available, the types were taken from metadata supplied by the sample provider, not from assay-based typing.

Paper-wide results and their limitations: The amount of clinical and demographic metadata varied by source and participant and was provided uncurated.

Collaborating institutions collected whole blood in K2EDTA tubes following their own protocols. For TCRbeta analysis, collaborators shipped samples in one of three forms: frozen whole blood, isolated PBMCs, or DNA extracted from either of those sample types. TCRbeta CDR3 regions were amplified from genomic DNA using the immunoSEQ Assay, a bias-controlled multiplex PCR. The original pipeline was this. The number of nucleated cells in each sample was estimated by amplification of reference gene primers within the assay. To quantify the absolute abundance of each unique TCRbeta CDR3 rearrangement, sequence reads were collapsed and filtered. For each sample, productive Simpson clonality was calculated as the square root of Simpson's diversity index over productive rearrangements. Here the immuneACCESS table is served through TCRdb, limited to in-frame sequences with V and J called. Missing clones are a known gap in these copies; in checked studies unresolved V genes cover under half, and the rest lacks a known reason. For V, J and clone size, that table is used; D and trimming come from the DNA. The sample contains about 80,000 clones, approximately 89% of them found a single time. Of the sample, almost 7% falls within the top ten clones.

Including the terminal cysteine and phenylalanine, the CDR3 comprises 15 residues. Just the 45-base CDR3 DNA is kept, in frame starting at base 1. In the germline V gene, CDR1 corresponds to SGHAT and CDR2 to FQNNGV. The trim is 2 bases for V and 1 base for J, with a gap of 6 bases between the germline ends. The chain is made from TRBV11-2 and TRBJ2-6, with the D gene too uncertain to name. The origin of this receptor is a woman aged 80 or older with acute or convalescent COVID-19. The sequenced sample was peripheral blood. In nucleotides, the sequence is TGTGCCAGCAGCTTAAAAGCATCTGGGGCCAACGTCCTGACTTTC. Translated, it gives CASSLKASGANVLTF. Where the CDR3 stops, the reference TRBV11-2 and TRBJ2-6 genes take over; the full variable domain is EAGVAQSPRYKIIEKRQSVAFWCNPISGHATLYWYQQILGQGPKLLIQFQNNGVVDDSQLPKDRFSAERLKGVDSTLKIQPAKLEDSAVYLCASSLKASGANVLTFGAGSRLTVL.